These T cell receptor beta chains were read from a single sample in a study of T-cell memory formation after mild COVID-19. In TCRdb, the 5' RACE reads were re-called with MiXCR into one record per CDR3 protein. This table holds hundreds of thousands of distinct CDR3 sequences, roughly 15% found once. Sequencing was carried out using PBMCs or a T cell subset sorted from them (not recorded which). The receptors were gathered from a man aged 18 to 35 who had mild COVID-19 (a few samples of this study predate the infection). Cell type and time point are not known. CDR3s include the opening cysteine and the closing phenylalanine or tryptophan. The D gene is left open where the match is weak. The size entry is marked missing in some rows and otherwise reads once, few, many or a size class.

clone size	V gene	J gene	D gene	CDR3 DNA	CDR3 protein
.	TRBV9	TRBJ2-3	.	TGTGCCAGCAGCGTAGTGGACCAACCACACGATACGCAGTATTTT	CASSVVDQPHDTQYF
.	TRBV7-2	TRBJ2-3	.	TGTGCCAGCGAATTACAGGGCGCAGATACGCAGTATTTT	CASELQGADTQYF
few	TRBV5-1	TRBJ2-3	.	TGCGCCAGCACCCCGATGGAGGGGACAGATACGCAGTATTTT	CASTPMEGTDTQYF
once	TRBV6-2/TRBV6-3	TRBJ2-3	.	TGTGCCAGCAGAACCGGCATTCCAGATACGCAGTATTTT	CASRTGIPDTQYF
few	TRBV3-1	TRBJ2-2	.	TGTGCCAGCAGTCGAGACTGGGAAAACACCGGGGAGCTGTTTTTT	CASSRDWENTGELFF
few	TRBV5-1	TRBJ1-2	TRBD1	TGCGCCAGCAGCTTGGGGGACAGAAACTATGGCTACACCTTC	CASSLGDRNYGYTF
few	TRBV20-1	TRBJ1-1	TRBD1	TGCAGTGCTAGAAATGGACAGGGGGGCACTGAAGCTTTCTTT	CSARNGQGGTEAFF
few	TRBV7-2	TRBJ2-3	TRBD2	TGTGCCAGCAGCCCAGTAGCGGGGGGCCCCACAGATACGCAGTATTTT	CASSPVAGGPTDTQYF
many	TRBV7-2	TRBJ1-6	TRBD1	TGTGCCAGCAGGGGACAGGATGTCTCCTATAATTCACCCCTCCACTTT	CASRGQDVSYNSPLHF
few	TRBV30	TRBJ1-5	.	TGTGCCTGGAGTGTGGCAGCTAATCAGCCCCAGCATTTT	CAWSVAANQPQHF
.	TRBV29-1	TRBJ1-1	TRBD1	TGCAGCGTCGCCCCTTCAGGGGGCGAAAGTGAAGCTTTCTTT	CSVAPSGGESEAFF
many	TRBV6-1	TRBJ1-5	.	TGTGCCAGCAGTGAAGGGGGCGCGTCCCTCTATAGCAATCAGCCCCAGCATTTT	CASSEGGASLYSNQPQHF
few	TRBV4-3	TRBJ2-3	.	TGCGCCAGCAGCCAAGACGCGCTAGCAGGTCCTTCAGATACGCAGTATTTT	CASSQDALAGPSDTQYF
.	TRBV5-1	TRBJ2-7	TRBD1	TGCGCCAGCAACCCAGGGGGCGCCCACGAGCAGTACTTC	CASNPGGAHEQYF
.	TRBV7-2	TRBJ1-1	.	TGTGCCAGCAGCTTCCAAGGGGCCGGGAACACTGAAGCTTTCTTT	CASSFQGAGNTEAFF
many	TRBV2	TRBJ2-1	.	TGTGCCAGCAGAAAAACAGACAGCTCCTACAATGAGCAGTTCTTC	CASRKTDSSYNEQFF
few	TRBV7-9	TRBJ1-2	.	TGTGCCAGCAGCTTACAGTTTCCCCCCGCCTATGGCTACACCTTC	CASSLQFPPAYGYTF
many	TRBV6-2/TRBV6-3	TRBJ2-7	.	TGTGCCAGCAGTTACACCTACGAGCAGTACTTC	CASSYTYEQYF
few	TRBV29-1	TRBJ2-5	TRBD1	TGCAGCGCTATAAGGACAGGGTTAAAGACCCAGTACTTC	CSAIRTGLKTQYF
few	TRBV10-3	TRBJ2-3	.	TGTGCCATCAGTGGGGGGCGTAGCGGGGATACGCAGTATTTT	CAISGGRSGDTQYF
.	TRBV5-1	TRBJ2-3	.	TGCGCCAGCTGGCAGGGTGGCACAGATACGCAGTATTTT	CASWQGGTDTQYF
few	TRBV27	TRBJ1-6	.	TGTGCCAGCAGTCACAGACAGGTTCGTCATTCACCCCTCCACTTT	CASSHRQVRHSPLHF
.	TRBV24-1	TRBJ2-1	.	TGTGCCACCAGTGATTTGTCAGGGAATGAGCAGTTCTTC	CATSDLSGNEQFF
few	TRBV12-3/TRBV12-4	TRBJ1-3	.	TGTGCCAGCAGTTTCAGACAGGGAAACACCATATATTTT	CASSFRQGNTIYF
few	TRBV10-3	TRBJ2-3	.	TGTGCCATCACAGGGGTCGGCACAGATACGCAGTATTTT	CAITGVGTDTQYF
.	TRBV2	TRBJ2-2	TRBD2	TGTGCCAGCCTCGCGGGGGGGCGGAACACCGGGGAGCTGTTTTTT	CASLAGGRNTGELFF
many	TRBV7-9	TRBJ2-5	.	TGTGCCAGCAGCTTGGCGGGGGCCGGAGAGACCCAGTACTTC	CASSLAGAGETQYF
.	TRBV6-1	TRBJ2-1	.	TGTGCCAATCAACAGGGTTTCCACAATGAGCAGTTCTTC	CANQQGFHNEQFF
few	TRBV5-4	TRBJ2-1	.	TGTGCCAGCAGCTCCGAGGATGAGCAGTTCTTC	CASSSEDEQFF
many	TRBV5-6	TRBJ2-1	.	TGTGCCAGCAGCTTGGCCGCAGAGACCTGGTACAATGAGCAGTTCTTC	CASSLAAETWYNEQFF
few	TRBV6-1	TRBJ2-1	.	TGTGCCAGCAGTGAAAGGGGTGGTGGTTGGCAGTTCTTC	CASSERGGGWQFF
.	TRBV6-2/TRBV6-3	TRBJ1-6	.	TGTGCCAGCAGGTACCCGACCGGGTCGGCCCTCCACTTT	CASRYPTGSALHF
few	TRBV6-5	TRBJ2-7	.	TGTGCCAGCAGTTACTTGGACCGTTGGGGCGAGCAGTACTTC	CASSYLDRWGEQYF
.	TRBV6-5	TRBJ2-5	.	TGTGCCAGCAGTTCTACCCCGGGGCGCCTGACGACCCAGTACTTC	CASSSTPGRLTTQYF
.	TRBV19	TRBJ2-3	.	TGTGCCAGTAGTATTCAGCTCACAGATACGCAGTATTTT	CASSIQLTDTQYF
many	TRBV7-2	TRBJ1-5	.	TGTGCCAGCAGCCGGACAGAGGATCAGCCCCAGCATTTT	CASSRTEDQPQHF
.	TRBV20-1	TRBJ2-1	TRBD2	TGCAGTGCTGAAAGCGGGAGGCTCCTTAGTGAGCAGTTCTTC	CSAESGRLLSEQFF
.	TRBV2	TRBJ2-3	.	TGTGCCAGCAGCTTACGACCACCAGATACGCAGTATTTT	CASSLRPPDTQYF
few	TRBV20-1	TRBJ2-5	.	TGCAGTGCCCCCGTGGGCAGGAAAGAGACCCAGTACTTC	CSAPVGRKETQYF
.	TRBV7-8	TRBJ2-2	TRBD1	TGTGCCAGCAGCTCGGGACAGCCCTCGGGCACCGGGGAGCTGTTTTTT	CASSSGQPSGTGELFF
.	TRBV18	TRBJ1-1	.	TGTGCCAGCTACGCAGGACAGCTCACTGAAGCTTTCTTT	CASYAGQLTEAFF
many	TRBV7-9	TRBJ2-5	.	TGTGCCAGCAGCAAAGGACCTCCGGAGACCCAGTACTTC	CASSKGPPETQYF
few	TRBV5-1	TRBJ1-4	.	TGCGCCAGCGGCGTCGGCTCGGCTAATGAAAAACTGTTTTTT	CASGVGSANEKLFF
.	TRBV7-2	TRBJ1-5	.	TGTGCCAGCAGCTTATACCCCGGCTTAAGTGGCAATCAGCCCCAGCATTTT	CASSLYPGLSGNQPQHF
.	TRBV9	TRBJ2-5	.	TGTGCCAGCAGCTACACAGGAGGACCCCAAGAGACCCAGTACTTC	CASSYTGGPQETQYF
.	TRBV21-1	TRBJ1-4	.	TGTGCCAGCAGCAAAGAGGCGACAGGGTCTGAAAAACTGTTTTTT	CASSKEATGSEKLFF
.	TRBV11-2	TRBJ2-2	.	TGTGCCAGCAGCTTAGGGGGAAGGGAGCTGTTTTTT	CASSLGGRELFF
once	TRBV19	TRBJ1-1	.	TGTGCCAGTAGTATAGTGGTCGGGAACACTGAAGCTTTCTTT	CASSIVVGNTEAFF
few	TRBV7-2	TRBJ2-3	TRBD2	TGTGCCAGCAGCCGTACTAGCGGAGATACGCAGTATTTT	CASSRTSGDTQYF
few	TRBV12-3/TRBV12-4	TRBJ1-3	.	TGTGCCAGCAGTTTAGCTCGGACGGGCTCTGGAAACACCATATATTTT	CASSLARTGSGNTIYF
few	TRBV7-2	TRBJ1-5	TRBD1	TGTGCCAGCAGCTCAGGGACAGGGGTCGATCAGCCCCAGCATTTT	CASSSGTGVDQPQHF
many	TRBV12-3/TRBV12-4	TRBJ1-6	TRBD1	TGTGCCAGCAGTGTAACAGGGGAATCACCCCTCCACTTT	CASSVTGESPLHF
.	TRBV19	TRBJ2-2	TRBD1	TGTGCCAGTATCCGGGACAGGGGATTCACCGGGGAGCTGTTTTTT	CASIRDRGFTGELFF
.	TRBV12-3/TRBV12-4	TRBJ1-5	.	TGTGCCAGCAGTTCGCCCTCGGCGGGCAATCAGCCCCAGCATTTT	CASSSPSAGNQPQHF
.	TRBV11-2	TRBJ2-7	TRBD1	TGTGCCAGCAGCTCTATCCGGGACAGAGACTACGAGCAGTACTTC	CASSSIRDRDYEQYF
.	TRBV15	TRBJ2-7	.	TGTGCCACCCGCCAGGGCGGAAACTACGAGCAGTACTTC	CATRQGGNYEQYF
.	TRBV24-1	TRBJ2-5	.	TGTGCCACCAGTGACTATAACAATCAAGAGACCCAGTACTTC	CATSDYNNQETQYF